These 12 T cell receptor beta chains share one sample of origin, sequenced in a study of CD8+CD57+ T cells in acquired aplastic anemia. For CDR3 and TCR beta VDJ profiling, genomic DNA was the template used. TCRdb used MiXCR to reprocess the reads, holding one entry per CDR3 protein. The sample consists of around 500,000 distinct CDR3 sequences, around 33% of them appearing once. Patients included in sequencing had previously demonstrated CD8+CD57+ cell expansion by flow cytometry. The material sequenced was sorted CD4+, CD8+, or CD8+CD57+ T cells (not recorded which) from PBMCs. The source is a human donor with aplastic anemia.

This clonotype was counted ten times or more. The rearrangement joins TRBV19 to TRBJ1-1; possible D gene TRBD1, 6 bases. Trimming removed 4 bases at V and 4 bases at J, with 10 bases between. Germline values: CDR1 LNHDA, CDR2 SQIVND (reference sequence). The CDR3 runs 13 residues. The CDR3 nucleotides read TGTGCCAGTAGTAACAGGGTCGGCACTGAAGCTTTCTTT. As protein: CASSNRVGTEAFF.

This clonotype showed up many times. The V call is TRBV9, the J call TRBJ2-7, with D perhaps matching TRBD1 (6 bases). The CDR3 runs to 15 residues. Germline CDR1 is SGDLS and CDR2 is YYNGEE. V was pared by 0 bases and J by 5 bases, with 15 bases between. CDR3 nucleotide sequence: TGTGCCAGCAGCGTAGAGGGACACCCCGGGGACGAGCAGTACTTC. It encodes CASSVEGHPGDEQYF. The whole variable domain, filled in from reference TRBV9 and TRBJ2-7, reads DSGVTQTPKHLITATGQRVTLRCSPRSGDLSVYWYQQSLDQGLQFLIQYYNGEERAKGNILERFSAQQFPDLHSELNLSSLELGDSALYFCASSVEGHPGDEQYFGPGTRLTVT.

This clonotype was found a few times. The V gene is TRBV14, the J gene TRBJ2-1; D gene unclear. The CDR3 loop spans 15 amino acids. Germline-derived CDR1 and CDR2 are SGHDN and FVKESK. The V end was cut by 5 bases, the J end by 4 bases, with 15 bases between. The CDR3 nucleotides read TGTGCCAGCAGCGCCCAAGAGTTACAGTACAATGAGCAGTTCTTC. Protein product: CASSAQELQYNEQFF.

A few counts support this clonotype. This chain connects TRBV11-2 to TRBJ2-5; D remains ambiguous. This CDR3 is built from 15 residues. V lost 0 bases, J lost 2 bases, and 10 bases lay in between. Germline values: CDR1 SGHAT, CDR2 FQNNGV. CDR3 in amino acids: CASSLDSLGQETQYF. CDR3 bases: TGTGCCAGCAGCTTAGATTCGCTAGGGCAAGAGACCCAGTACTTC.

This clonotype has only a few counts. The genes are TRBV3-1 and TRBJ1-4; unclear D gene. The V and J ends lost 0 bases and 14 bases respectively, with 13 bases between them. The CDR3 length is 13 residues. Germline V gives CDR1 LGHDT, CDR2 YNNKEL (reference sequence). CDR3 region: CASSQDWFRGLFF. CDR3 coding DNA: TGTGCCAGCAGCCAAGACTGGTTCAGAGGCCTGTTTTTT.

For this clonotype: An end of the junction differs from the germline gene, which may be a read error. This chain links TRBV29-1 with TRBJ1-2; TRBD1 might be the D (6 bases). The CDR3 loop spans 13 amino acids. Germline V lookup: CDR1 SQVTM, CDR2 ANQGSEA. DNA of the CDR3: TGTGCCTGGAACAGGGAAGGTGGGTATGGCTACACCTTC. It is translated as CAWNREGGYGYTF.

To note about this clonotype: This may arise from a read error, as a much more abundant clone is one base away. The J gene is TRBJ1-6, the V gene TRBV7-3, with D possibly matching TRBD1 (5 bases). The CDR3 runs 15 residues. The V gene lost 3 bases and the J gene lost 9 bases, with 15 bases spanning the gap. Germline V CDR1 and CDR2: SGHTA, FQGTGA. This CDR3 reads CASSFSSGRSSPLHF. Here the CDR3 DNA reads TGTGCCAGCAGCTTCTCCTCGGGGCGGAGTTCACCCCTCCACTTT.

About this clonotype: This could be a read error, since a much larger clone is one nucleotide away. The V call is TRBV19, the J call TRBJ1-6, with a weak D call TRBD1 (6 bases). V lost 4 bases and J lost 6, with 10 bases in between. The CDR3 length is 14 residues. CDR1 LNHDA and CDR2 SQIVND come from the germline V gene (reference sequence). In DNA form, the CDR3 reads TGTGCCAGTAGTACCGGGACACCTAATTCACCCCTCCACTTT. Encoded protein: CASSTGTPNSPLHF.

Points on this clonotype: One end of the junction does not line up with germline, which may come from a read error. The rearrangement uses TRBV7-2 and TRBJ1-1; a weak D match, TRBD1 (6 bases). Germline V gene data show CDR1 as SGHTA and CDR2 as FQGNSA. The CDR3 is made up of 14 amino acids. In DNA form, the CDR3 reads TGTGCCGGCAGCTTAACCGGGACAAGCACTGAAGCTTTCTTT. Amino acid sequence: CAGSLTGTSTEAFF.

V and J are TRBV24-1 and TRBJ2-7; D tentatively reads TRBD1 or TRBD2 (5 bases each). Germline CDR1 is KGHDR and CDR2 is SFDVKD. Trimming took off 10 bases at V and 5 bases at J, with 17 bases between the two ends. The CDR3 contains 13 residues. For the CDR3, the DNA is TGTGCCACTGGGGGTGCGGGTAGCGACGAGCAGTACTTC. Its protein product is CATGGAGSDEQYF.

The chain combines TRBV6-1 with TRBJ2-2; 9 nucleotides line up with TRBD1. V lost 2 bases, J lost 1 base, and 2 bases stayed unmatched. The CDR3 runs 16 residues. Looked up from germline, CDR1 is MNHNS and CDR2 is SASEGT. The CDR3 reads CASSERQGGNTGELFF. The CDR3 nucleotides read TGTGCCAGCAGTGAAAGACAGGGGGGGAACACCGGGGAGCTGTTTTTT.

V and J are TRBV30 and TRBJ1-6, with D unresolved. In germline, CDR1 is GTSNPN, CDR2 SVGIG (reference sequence). This CDR3 contains 13 residues. Trimming left V 4 bases short and J 7 bases short, with 11 bases between. This CDR3 reads CAWTREGNSPLHF. In nucleotides, the CDR3 is TGTGCCTGGACAAGGGAGGGAAATTCACCCCTCCACTTT.